Shown below are 5 T cell receptor beta chains from a single sample sequenced in a study of blood T cell repertoires in COVID-19. Assay: immunoSEQ multiplex PCR; the TCRdb copy retains only in-frame clones and omits some. In the table there are about 290,000 clones, around 90% of which are singletons. Specimen: PBMCs or T cells enriched from blood (not recorded which). The receptors stem from a woman aged 40-49 years who had recovered from COVID-19.

The V and J genes are TRBV2 and TRBJ2-1, with D possibly being TRBD2 (5 bases). Germline V gene data show CDR1 as SNHLY and CDR2 as FYNNEI. With 5 bases removed from V and 8 bases from J, the gap between germline ends came to 13 bases. The CDR3 length is 13 residues. The CDR3 DNA follows: TGTGCCAGCAGTAGGACTCCGATAGATGAGCAGTTCTTC. Translated, it gives CASSRTPIDEQFF.

The gene calls are TRBV27 and TRBJ2-7; TRBD1 matches at 7 bases. This CDR3 has 13 amino acids. Per the germline V gene, CDR1 is MNHEY and CDR2 is SMNVEV (reference sequence). Unmatched junction bases numbered 3, after V lost 5 bases and J lost 2 bases. CDR3 in DNA: TGTGCCAGCAGTCTCGGGACAGCCTACGAGCAGTACTTC. This codes for CASSLGTAYEQYF.

The DNA of the CDR3 is TGTGCCAGCAGCGTAGCCCCCTTGAATGAGCAGTTCTTC. This sequence encodes CASSVAPLNEQFF. The chain combines TRBV9 with TRBJ2-1; D is uncertain. Germline CDR1 is SGDLS and CDR2 is YYNGEE. This CDR3 spans 13 amino acids. The V end lost 0 bases, the J end lost 7 bases, and 8 bases lay between the germline ends. Full variable domain (rest looked up from reference TRBV9 and TRBJ2-1): DSGVTQTPKHLITATGQRVTLRCSPRSGDLSVYWYQQSLDQGLQFLIQYYNGEERAKGNILERFSAQQFPDLHSELNLSSLELGDSALYFCASSVAPLNEQFFGPGTRLTVL.

As for this clone: Sequence at one end of the junction differs from germline and may be a read error. This sequence joins TRBV30 and TRBJ1-6; D is perhaps TRBD1 (5 bases). CDR1 is GTSNPN, CDR2 SVGIG, per germline (reference sequence). The CDR3 is 15 residues long. CDR3 region: CARRPQGRHNSPLHF. The DNA for the CDR3 is TGTGCCCGGAGGCCGCAGGGTCGACATAATTCACCCCTCCACTTT.

On this clone itself: The germline gene is not matched at one end of the junction; a read error may be the cause. This sequence joins TRBV5-1 and TRBJ2-7, with TRBD2 matching 8 bases. This CDR3 is 14 amino acids long. From germline, CDR1 is SGHRS and CDR2 YFSETQ. As DNA, the CDR3 is TGCGCCAGCAGCTTGGCTACTAGCGGTTATTCTCGTATCTTC. As protein: CASSLATSGYSRIF.